The present entry profiles one TCR beta chain with its context. The antigen is unknown. CDR1 is LNHDA, CDR2 SQIVND, per germline (reference sequence). The CDR3 length is 12 residues. Trimming cost V 7 bases and J 8 bases, with 14 bases left between them. Together with thyroid ultrasound, orbital computed tomography, serum thyroxine and TRAb, clinical symptoms were used for diagnoses. These data come from a study of T cells in Graves' hyperthyroidism and ophthalmopathy. The CDR3 regions of TCR beta were amplified from RNA transcripts. HTBI primers drove first-round RT-PCR of the TCR CDR3. Each CDR3 protein is one row after TCRdb ran MiXCR on the multiplex PCR reads. The repertoire holds 490,000 or so distinct CDR3 sequences, with around 50% as singletons. Overall study findings and caveats: Blood also contained most expanded thyroid clonotypes above 0.001.

Material: peripheral blood or thyroid tissue (not recorded which). V usage is TRBV19 and J usage is TRBJ1-2; TRBD1 might be the D (5 bases). This TCR was sampled from an adult woman with Graves' disease, either hyperthyroidism or ophthalmopathy (not recorded which). CDR3 nucleotide sequence: TGTGCCAGTACCGAGTTCCGGGACGGCTACACCTTC. This codes for CASTEFRDGYTF.